A selection of T cell receptor beta chains follows, all from one sample in a study of cytomegalovirus exposure and HLA in healthy donors. Assay used: immunoSEQ multiplex PCR; TCRdb lists only in-frame clones, some missing. The sample includes about 210,000 clones, 82% of them seen just once. What was sequenced was PBMCs. These TCRs come from a middle-aged man in good health and CMV-seropositive. The CDR3 runs from the conserved cysteine through the conserved F or W. D genes are given only for firm matches. Part of the rows lack a size; the others show once, few, many or a class for expanded clones.

d_gene: TRBD2; v_gene: TRBV6-6; j_gene: TRBJ2-1; abundance: few; CDR3aa: CASRGQGTSGIGEQFF; CDR3nt: TGTGCCAGCAGGGGTCAAGGGACTAGCGGGATTGGGGAGCAGTTCTTC
d_gene: TRBD1; v_gene: TRBV28; j_gene: TRBJ2-5; abundance: .; CDR3aa: CAILEQGGQETQYF; CDR3nt: TGTGCCATCCTCGAACAGGGGGGTCAAGAGACCCAGTACTTC
d_gene: TRBD1; v_gene: TRBV5-8; j_gene: TRBJ2-1; abundance: few; CDR3aa: CASSLIQGLNNEQFF; CDR3nt: TGTGCCAGCAGCTTAATACAGGGGTTGAACAATGAGCAGTTCTTC
d_gene: TRBD2; v_gene: TRBV2; j_gene: TRBJ2-1; abundance: .; CDR3aa: CASSAVQREGLWKNEQFF; CDR3nt: TGTGCCAGCAGTGCGGTACAGCGGGAGGGCTTATGGAAAAATGAGCAGTTCTTC
d_gene: TRBD1; v_gene: TRBV11-2; j_gene: TRBJ1-1; abundance: .; CDR3aa: CASSPRDRMNTEAFF; CDR3nt: TGTGCCAGCAGCCCCCGGGACAGGATGAACACTGAAGCTTTCTTT
d_gene: TRBD2; v_gene: TRBV25-1; j_gene: TRBJ2-7; abundance: .; CDR3aa: CASSWGAGAGHEQYF; CDR3nt: TGTGCCAGCAGTTGGGGAGCGGGAGCTGGCCACGAGCAGTACTTC
d_gene: .; v_gene: TRBV6-1; j_gene: TRBJ2-7; abundance: .; CDR3aa: CASSAEGPTYEQYF; CDR3nt: TGTGCCAGCTCGGCAGAGGGCCCCACGTACGAGCAGTACTTC
d_gene: TRBD1; v_gene: TRBV7-9; j_gene: TRBJ1-1; abundance: .; CDR3aa: CASSRLLRQGNTEAFF; CDR3nt: TGTGCCAGCAGCCGACTCCTTCGACAGGGGAACACTGAAGCTTTCTTT
d_gene: .; v_gene: TRBV7-3; j_gene: TRBJ2-1; abundance: .; CDR3aa: CASSLGAAVGNEQFF; CDR3nt: TGTGCCAGCAGCCTGGGGGCGGCCGTGGGAAATGAGCAGTTCTTC
d_gene: .; v_gene: TRBV19; j_gene: TRBJ1-5; abundance: .; CDR3aa: CASSGGLQPQHF; CDR3nt: TGTGCCAGTAGTGGAGGCCTTCAGCCCCAGCATTTT
d_gene: .; v_gene: TRBV5-5; j_gene: TRBJ1-2; abundance: few; CDR3aa: CASSNTEVEGYTF; CDR3nt: TGTGCCAGCAGCAATACCGAGGTGGAGGGCTACACCTTC
d_gene: .; v_gene: TRBV15; j_gene: TRBJ1-4; abundance: .; CDR3aa: CATSRDRARAKLFF; CDR3nt: TGTGCCACCAGCAGAGACAGGGCTCGGGCCAAACTGTTTTTT
d_gene: .; v_gene: TRBV7-3; j_gene: TRBJ2-5; abundance: .; CDR3aa: CASSLKGGNAGETQYF; CDR3nt: TGTGCCAGCAGCTTAAAGGGTGGTAATGCGGGAGAGACCCAGTACTTC
d_gene: .; v_gene: TRBV28; j_gene: TRBJ2-3; abundance: .; CDR3aa: CASSLLKGSGSTDTQYF; CDR3nt: TGTGCCAGCAGCCTATTGAAGGGTAGCGGAAGCACAGATACGCAGTATTTT
d_gene: TRBD2; v_gene: TRBV6-5; j_gene: TRBJ2-1; abundance: .; CDR3aa: CASSTGTSGNNEQFF; CDR3nt: TGTGCCAGCAGTACAGGGACTAGCGGGAACAATGAGCAGTTCTTC
d_gene: .; v_gene: TRBV7-9; j_gene: TRBJ1-2; abundance: .; CDR3aa: CATQPPRGCGYTF; CDR3nt: TGTGCCACCCAGCCCCCCCGGGGGTGTGGCTACACCTTC
d_gene: .; v_gene: TRBV7-9; j_gene: TRBJ1-1; abundance: .; CDR3aa: CASSADQGTNTEAFF; CDR3nt: TGTGCCAGCAGCGCAGATCAGGGGACGAACACTGAAGCTTTCTTT
d_gene: TRBD2; v_gene: TRBV28; j_gene: TRBJ2-1; abundance: .; CDR3aa: CASSQTSGGTYNEQFF; CDR3nt: TGTGCCAGCAGTCAGACTAGCGGGGGGACCTACAATGAGCAGTTCTTC
d_gene: TRBD2; v_gene: TRBV2; j_gene: TRBJ2-1; abundance: .; CDR3aa: CASSEAGAGGPGEQFF; CDR3nt: TGTGCCAGCAGTGAAGCAGGAGCGGGAGGGCCCGGTGAGCAGTTCTTC
d_gene: TRBD1; v_gene: TRBV19; j_gene: TRBJ1-1; abundance: .; CDR3aa: CASLMTGLNTEAFF; CDR3nt: TGTGCCAGTCTAATGACAGGGCTGAACACTGAAGCTTTCTTT
d_gene: TRBD2; v_gene: TRBV11-2; j_gene: TRBJ2-2; abundance: .; CDR3aa: CASSSSSGYTGELFF; CDR3nt: TGTGCCAGCAGCTCGTCTAGCGGGTACACCGGGGAGCTGTTTTTT
d_gene: TRBD1; v_gene: TRBV6-6; j_gene: TRBJ1-4; abundance: .; CDR3aa: CASSYRGGGEKLFF; CDR3nt: TGTGCCAGCAGCTACAGGGGAGGGGGTGAAAAACTGTTTTTT
d_gene: .; v_gene: TRBV7-2; j_gene: TRBJ2-3; abundance: .; CDR3aa: CASSFIQSQYF; CDR3nt: TGTGCCAGCAGCTTTATCCAGTCGCAGTATTTT
d_gene: TRBD1; v_gene: TRBV29-1; j_gene: TRBJ1-3; abundance: few; CDR3aa: CSPPRWTGENTIYF; CDR3nt: TGCAGCCCCCCGCGGTGGACAGGGGAAAACACCATATATTTT
d_gene: TRBD2; v_gene: TRBV14; j_gene: TRBJ2-1; abundance: .; CDR3aa: CASSPWGLAGLQFF; CDR3nt: TGTGCCAGCAGCCCATGGGGGCTAGCGGGACTGCAGTTCTTC
d_gene: .; v_gene: TRBV21-1; j_gene: TRBJ2-1; abundance: .; CDR3aa: CASSPRRYEQFF; CDR3nt: TGTGCCAGCAGTCCTCGGCGGTATGAGCAGTTCTTC
d_gene: .; v_gene: TRBV21-1; j_gene: TRBJ1-4; abundance: few; CDR3aa: CASSSPDRVGNEKLFF; CDR3nt: TGTGCCAGCAGCTCCCCCGACAGGGTGGGTAATGAAAAACTGTTTTTT
d_gene: .; v_gene: TRBV6-5; j_gene: TRBJ1-3; abundance: once; CDR3aa: CASRGGNSGNTIYF; CDR3nt: TGTGCCAGCAGGGGGGGAAACTCTGGAAACACCATATATTTT
d_gene: TRBD1; v_gene: TRBV7-9; j_gene: TRBJ2-1; abundance: .; CDR3aa: CASRGTGVHNEQFF; CDR3nt: TGTGCCAGCAGAGGGACAGGGGTCCACAATGAGCAGTTCTTC
d_gene: TRBD1; v_gene: TRBV14; j_gene: TRBJ2-7; abundance: .; CDR3aa: CASSLGQIYEQYF; CDR3nt: TGTGCCAGCAGCCTGGGACAGATTTACGAGCAGTACTTC
d_gene: TRBD1; v_gene: TRBV10-3; j_gene: TRBJ1-1; abundance: .; CDR3aa: CAIGQTGVVYPMNTEAFF; CDR3nt: TGTGCCATCGGACAGACAGGGGTCGTTTATCCCATGAACACTGAAGCTTTCTTT
d_gene: TRBD1; v_gene: TRBV19; j_gene: TRBJ1-5; abundance: .; CDR3aa: CASSIWTGHSNQPQHF; CDR3nt: TGTGCCAGTAGTATTTGGACAGGTCATAGCAATCAGCCCCAGCATTTT
d_gene: .; v_gene: TRBV6-5; j_gene: TRBJ2-7; abundance: .; CDR3aa: CASSYSNSYEQYF; CDR3nt: TGTGCCAGCAGTTACTCAAACAGCTACGAGCAGTACTTC
d_gene: .; v_gene: TRBV6-5; j_gene: TRBJ1-2; abundance: .; CDR3aa: CASSYSGEGNYGYTF; CDR3nt: TGTGCCAGCAGTTACTCTGGGGAGGGGAACTATGGCTACACCTTC
d_gene: TRBD2; v_gene: TRBV6-5; j_gene: TRBJ2-3; abundance: .; CDR3aa: CASSWGLAGGGDTQYF; CDR3nt: TGTGCCAGCAGTTGGGGACTAGCGGGAGGGGGGGATACGCAGTATTTT
d_gene: TRBD1; v_gene: TRBV5-8; j_gene: TRBJ2-7; abundance: .; CDR3aa: CASSQRQGVKGVGEQYF; CDR3nt: TGTGCCAGCAGCCAGAGACAGGGGGTAAAGGGAGTAGGCGAGCAGTACTTC
d_gene: TRBD1; v_gene: TRBV14; j_gene: TRBJ1-4; abundance: .; CDR3aa: CASSQAGQISTNEKLFF; CDR3nt: TGTGCCAGCAGCCAAGCGGGACAGATTTCAACTAATGAAAAACTGTTTTTT
d_gene: .; v_gene: TRBV5-1; j_gene: TRBJ2-7; abundance: .; CDR3aa: CASSGFGQYEQYF; CDR3nt: TGCGCCAGCAGCGGATTCGGACAATACGAGCAGTACTTC
d_gene: TRBD2; v_gene: TRBV11-2; j_gene: TRBJ2-1; abundance: .; CDR3aa: CASSSLSGRDDEQFF; CDR3nt: TGTGCCAGCAGCTCGCTCAGCGGGAGAGATGATGAGCAGTTCTTC
d_gene: TRBD2; v_gene: TRBV7-6; j_gene: TRBJ2-1; abundance: .; CDR3aa: CASSLAGGLDEQFF; CDR3nt: TGTGCCAGCAGCTTAGCGGGAGGGCTGGATGAGCAGTTCTTC